This T cell receptor beta chain was sequenced for a study of CD8 T cells in Susac syndrome. This CDR3 is built from 12 residues. Germline loops: CDR1 DFQATT, CDR2 SNEGSKA (reference sequence). RNA amounts of about 0.45 to 1 ug underwent reverse transcription with random hexamers. TCRdb reprocessed the immunoSEQ multiplex PCR reads via MiXCR and lists one record per CDR3 protein. The sample has a few hundred thousand distinct CDR3 sequences; roughly 94% are singletons. As concerns this clonotype: Its specificity is not known.

Findings of the study overall: As the study acknowledged, the number of individuals who were part of its TCR sequencing and HLA analysis was relatively small.

The material sequenced was CD4+ T cells from PBMCs. This TCR derives from a human donor with multiple sclerosis. The chain has TRBV20-1 and TRBJ1-2; possible D gene TRBD1, 5 bases. CDR3 amino acids: CSQGRANYGYTF. The CDR3 nucleotides read TGCAGCCAAGGCAGGGCGAACTATGGCTACACCTTC.